A single T cell receptor beta chain is shown here with its context. V lost 0 bases and J lost 2, with 11 bases in between. Per germline, CDR1 LGHDT and CDR2 YNNKEL (reference sequence). This CDR3 contains 16 residues. While infection was still active, Seattle patients were enrolled and then followed longitudinally. Profiled with immunoSEQ multiplex PCR; TCRdb holds only in-frame clones, not every one. The sample records over 150,000 clones, 84% being singletons. The record originates from a study of blood T cell repertoires in COVID-19. This sequence was found in a woman aged 80 or over with COVID-19, enrolled during active disease. Sequencing used peripheral blood. V and J are TRBV3-1 (or the pseudogene TRBV3-2) and TRBJ1-3; D is perhaps TRBD1 (5 bases). The CDR3 sequence: CASSQERGEAGNTIYF. CDR3 nucleotides: TGTGCCAGCAGCCAAGAACGGGGGGAAGCTGGAAACACCATATATTTT.